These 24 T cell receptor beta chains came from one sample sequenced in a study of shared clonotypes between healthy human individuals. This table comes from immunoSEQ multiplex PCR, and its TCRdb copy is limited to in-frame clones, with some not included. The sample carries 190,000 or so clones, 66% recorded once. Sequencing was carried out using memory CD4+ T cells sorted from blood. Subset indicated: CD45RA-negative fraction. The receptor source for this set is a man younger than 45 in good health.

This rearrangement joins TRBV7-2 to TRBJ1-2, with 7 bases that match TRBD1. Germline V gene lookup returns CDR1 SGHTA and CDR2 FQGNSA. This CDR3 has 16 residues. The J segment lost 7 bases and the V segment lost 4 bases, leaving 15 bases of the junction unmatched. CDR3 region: CASSSGGYGQATGYTF. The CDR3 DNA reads TGTGCCAGCAGCTCAGGAGGATACGGACAGGCTACTGGCTACACCTTC.

The CDR3 sequence is CASSGGQGAFHTGELFF. The CDR3 DNA sequence: TGTGCCAGCAGTGGCGGACAGGGGGCCTTTCACACCGGGGAGCTGTTTTTT. V gene TRBV6-1 combines with J gene TRBJ2-2; TRBD1 matches 11 bases. V shed 4 bases, J shed 3 bases, and the junction held 7 bases outside the gene matches. The CDR3 contains 17 residues. CDR1 is MNHNS, CDR2 SASEGT, per germline.

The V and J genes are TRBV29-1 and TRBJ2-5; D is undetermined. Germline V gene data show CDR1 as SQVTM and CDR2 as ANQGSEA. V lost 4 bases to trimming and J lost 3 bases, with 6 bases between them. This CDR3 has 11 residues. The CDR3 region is CSVVPKETQYF. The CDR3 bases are TGCAGCGTTGTTCCCAAAGAGACCCAGTACTTC. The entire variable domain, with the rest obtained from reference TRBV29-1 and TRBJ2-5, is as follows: SAVISQKPSRDICQRGTSLTIQCQVDSQVTMMFWYRQQPGQSLTLIATANQGSEATYESGFVIDKFPISRPNLTFSTLTVSNMSPEDSSIYLCSVVPKETQYFGPGTRLLVL.

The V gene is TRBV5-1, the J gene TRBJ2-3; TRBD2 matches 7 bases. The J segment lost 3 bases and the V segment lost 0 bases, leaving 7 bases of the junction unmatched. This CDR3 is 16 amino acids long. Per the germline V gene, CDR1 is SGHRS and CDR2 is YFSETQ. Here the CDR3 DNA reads TGCGCCAGCAGCTTGGTCGGGGGAGGGCCAACAGATACGCAGTATTTT. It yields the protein CASSLVGGGPTDTQYF. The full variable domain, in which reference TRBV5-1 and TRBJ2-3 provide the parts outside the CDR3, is KAGVTQTPRYLIKTRGQQVTLSCSPISGHRSVSWYQQTPGQGLQFLFEYFSETQRNKGNFPGRFSGRQFSNSRSEMNVSTLELGDSALYLCASSLVGGGPTDTQYFGPGTRLTVL.

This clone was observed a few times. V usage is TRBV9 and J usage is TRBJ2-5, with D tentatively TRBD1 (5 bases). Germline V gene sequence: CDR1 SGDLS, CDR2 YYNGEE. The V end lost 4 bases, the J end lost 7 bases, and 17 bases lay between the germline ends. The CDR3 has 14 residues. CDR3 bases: TGTGCCAGCAGCTCCAGACAGCAGTCAGCGACCCAGTACTTC. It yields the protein CASSSRQQSATQYF.

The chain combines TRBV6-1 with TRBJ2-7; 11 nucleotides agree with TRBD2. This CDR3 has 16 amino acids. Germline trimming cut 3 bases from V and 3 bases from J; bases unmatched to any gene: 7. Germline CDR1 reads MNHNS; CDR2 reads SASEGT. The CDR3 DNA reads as TGTGCCAGCAGTGACCCGGGACTAGCGGTAAACTACGAGCAGTACTTC. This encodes CASSDPGLAVNYEQYF.

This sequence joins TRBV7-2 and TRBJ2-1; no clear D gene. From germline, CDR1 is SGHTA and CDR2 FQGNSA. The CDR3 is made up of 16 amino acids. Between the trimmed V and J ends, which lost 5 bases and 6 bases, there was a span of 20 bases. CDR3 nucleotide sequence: TGTGCCAGCAGCCCTAGGGTGGTGACGCCGATCAATGAGCAGTTCTTC. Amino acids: CASSPRVVTPINEQFF.

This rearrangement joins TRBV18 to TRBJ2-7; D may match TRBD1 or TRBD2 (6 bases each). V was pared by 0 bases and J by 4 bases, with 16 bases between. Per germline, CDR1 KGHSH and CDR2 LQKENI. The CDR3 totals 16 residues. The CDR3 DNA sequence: TGTGCCAGCTCACCACCAAGTGGAGGGGGTTCATACGAGCAGTACTTC. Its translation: CASSPPSGGGSYEQYF.

The CDR3, as DNA: TGCGCCAGCACCTTCTATGGGGCAGGGGGAGGCACAGATACGCAGTATTTT. Residues: CASTFYGAGGGTDTQYF. The chain recombines TRBV5-1 with TRBJ2-3; 7 bases match TRBD1. V lost 6 bases, J lost 1 base, and 14 bases stayed unmatched. Germline CDR1 SGHRS, CDR2 YFSETQ. This CDR3 spans 17 amino acids. Complete variable domain (other parts from reference TRBV5-1 and TRBJ2-3): KAGVTQTPRYLIKTRGQQVTLSCSPISGHRSVSWYQQTPGQGLQFLFEYFSETQRNKGNFPGRFSGRQFSNSRSEMNVSTLELGDSALYLCASTFYGAGGGTDTQYFGPGTRLTVL.

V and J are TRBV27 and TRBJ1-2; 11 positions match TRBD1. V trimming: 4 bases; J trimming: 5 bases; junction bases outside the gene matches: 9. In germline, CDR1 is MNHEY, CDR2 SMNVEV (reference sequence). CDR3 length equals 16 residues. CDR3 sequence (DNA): TGTGCCAGCAGTTCAGGGTTAGGACAGGGGGCTTATGGCTACACCTTC. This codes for CASSSGLGQGAYGYTF.

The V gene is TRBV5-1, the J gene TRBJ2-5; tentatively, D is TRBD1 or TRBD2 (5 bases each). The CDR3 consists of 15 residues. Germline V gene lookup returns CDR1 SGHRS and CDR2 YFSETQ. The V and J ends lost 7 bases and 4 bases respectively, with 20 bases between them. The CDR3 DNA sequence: TGCGCCAGCTGGGCCGGGACGTGGGGGTTAGAGACCCAGTACTTC. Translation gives CASWAGTWGLETQYF.

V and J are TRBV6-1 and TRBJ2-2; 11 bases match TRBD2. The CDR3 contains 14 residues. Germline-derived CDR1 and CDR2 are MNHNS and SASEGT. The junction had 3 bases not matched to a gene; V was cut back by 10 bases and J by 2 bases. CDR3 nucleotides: TGTGCCACCACTAGCGGGAGTAACACCGGGGAGCTGTTTTTT. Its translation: CATTSGSNTGELFF.

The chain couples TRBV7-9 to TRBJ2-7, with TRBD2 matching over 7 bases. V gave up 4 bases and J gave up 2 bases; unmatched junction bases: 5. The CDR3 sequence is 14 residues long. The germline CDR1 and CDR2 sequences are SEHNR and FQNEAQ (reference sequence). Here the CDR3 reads CASSSRGRAYEQYF. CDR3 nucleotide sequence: TGTGCCAGCAGCTCGCGGGGGAGGGCCTACGAGCAGTACTTC.

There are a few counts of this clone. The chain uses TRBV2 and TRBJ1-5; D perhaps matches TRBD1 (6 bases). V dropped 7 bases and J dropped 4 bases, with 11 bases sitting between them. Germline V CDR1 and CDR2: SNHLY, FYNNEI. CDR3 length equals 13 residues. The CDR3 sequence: CASKGVGNQPQHF. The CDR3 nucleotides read TGTGCCAGCAAGGGGGTGGGGAATCAGCCCCAGCATTTT.

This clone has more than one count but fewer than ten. The CDR3: CASSLERVEKLFF. The CDR3 DNA is TGCGCCAGCAGCTTGGAAAGGGTTGAAAAACTGTTTTTT. The chain is built from TRBV5-1 and TRBJ1-4; the D is unclear. The germline CDR1 and CDR2 sequences are SGHRS and YFSETQ. The CDR3 contains 13 residues. Trimming left V 0 bases short and J 7 bases short, with 7 bases between.

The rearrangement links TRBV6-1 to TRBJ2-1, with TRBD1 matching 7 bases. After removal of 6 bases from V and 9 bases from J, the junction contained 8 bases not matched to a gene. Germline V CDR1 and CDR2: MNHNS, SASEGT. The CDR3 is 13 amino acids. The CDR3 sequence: CASSYGTVREQFF. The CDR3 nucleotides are TGTGCCAGCAGCTACGGGACAGTTCGTGAGCAGTTCTTC.

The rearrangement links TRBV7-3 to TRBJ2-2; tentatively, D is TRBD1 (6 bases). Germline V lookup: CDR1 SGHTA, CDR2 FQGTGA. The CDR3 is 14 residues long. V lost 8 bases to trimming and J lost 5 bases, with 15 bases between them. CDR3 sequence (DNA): TGTGCCAGCTCCCAGGGGAGTTTGACCGGGGAGCTGTTTTTT. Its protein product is CASSQGSLTGELFF.

The CDR3 nucleotides are TGTGCCAGTAGCACCCGTTGGAGCGGAGGAAATGAGCAGTTCTTC. It yields the protein CASSTRWSGGNEQFF. The chain couples TRBV19 to TRBJ2-1, with a weak D call TRBD2 (5 bases). The V gene lost 6 bases and the J gene lost 7 bases, with 19 bases spanning the gap. Germline V CDR1 and CDR2: LNHDA, SQIVND (reference sequence). The CDR3 sequence is 15 residues long.

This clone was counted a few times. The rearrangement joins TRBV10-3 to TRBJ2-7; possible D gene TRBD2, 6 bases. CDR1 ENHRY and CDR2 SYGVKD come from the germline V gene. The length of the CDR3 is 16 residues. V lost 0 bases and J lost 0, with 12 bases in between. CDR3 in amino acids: CAISESSRESSYEQYF. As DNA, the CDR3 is TGTGCCATCAGTGAGTCGAGCCGGGAGAGCTCCTACGAGCAGTACTTC.

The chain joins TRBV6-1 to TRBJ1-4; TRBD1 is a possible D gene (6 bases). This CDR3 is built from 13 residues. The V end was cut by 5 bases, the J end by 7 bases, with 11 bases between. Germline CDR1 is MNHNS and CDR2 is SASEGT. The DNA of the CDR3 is TGTGCCAGCAGTCTTACAGGGCTTGAAAAACTGTTTTTT. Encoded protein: CASSLTGLEKLFF.

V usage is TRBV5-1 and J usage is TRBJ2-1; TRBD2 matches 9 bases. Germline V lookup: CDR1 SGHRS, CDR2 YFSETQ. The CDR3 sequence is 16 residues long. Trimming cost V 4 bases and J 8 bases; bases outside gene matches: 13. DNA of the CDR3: TGCGCCAGCAGCGGGGCGGGGGGGGGCGCCTTTGATGAGCAGTTCTTC. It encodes CASSGAGGGAFDEQFF.

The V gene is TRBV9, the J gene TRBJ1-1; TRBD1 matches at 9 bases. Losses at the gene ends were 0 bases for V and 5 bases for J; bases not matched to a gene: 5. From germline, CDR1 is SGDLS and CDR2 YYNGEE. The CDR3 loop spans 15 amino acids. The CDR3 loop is CASSVGTGEGTEAFF. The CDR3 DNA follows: TGTGCCAGCAGCGTAGGGACAGGGGAGGGAACTGAAGCTTTCTTT.

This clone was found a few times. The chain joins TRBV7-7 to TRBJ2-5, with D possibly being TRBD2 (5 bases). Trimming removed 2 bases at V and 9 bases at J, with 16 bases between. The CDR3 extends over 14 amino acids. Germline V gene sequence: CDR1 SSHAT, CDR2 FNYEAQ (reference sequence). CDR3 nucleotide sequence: TGTGCCAGCAGCTTAATGTCCGGATCCGGGGCCCAGTACTTC. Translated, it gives CASSLMSGSGAQYF.

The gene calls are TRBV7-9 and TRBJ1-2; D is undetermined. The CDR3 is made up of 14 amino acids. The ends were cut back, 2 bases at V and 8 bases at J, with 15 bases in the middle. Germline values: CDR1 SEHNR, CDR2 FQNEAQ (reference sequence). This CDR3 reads CASSLSKGVGGYTF. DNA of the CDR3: TGTGCCAGCAGCTTATCCAAGGGAGTAGGCGGCTACACCTTC.